This T cell receptor beta chain was observed in a study of cytomegalovirus exposure and HLA in healthy donors (TCRdb year 2017). Study-wide context: An earlier analysis of around 600 of the donors reported 250 to 350 Gb of sequence data and about 100 million unique TCR beta sequences from some 180 million T cells. Donor age, sex, ethnicity and CMV serostatus were collected together with the repertoire data. The number of typed donors differed by locus: about 620-640 for A, B, C, DRB1 and DQB1; about 520 for DQA1; around 610 for DPA1; and roughly 470 for DPB1. An early release covering 500 to 750 HLA-typed donors comprised about 290 gigabases of sequencing data and some 79 million unique TCR sequences. The study combined high-throughput TCR immunosequencing, statistical association of individual TCRs with disease status, and machine learning to predict cytomegalovirus infection status. A separate validation cohort of about 110 different subjects was used in addition to the roughly 640-subject first cohort. The T cell repertoires of several hundred subjects were profiled by immunosequencing and related to cytomegalovirus serostatus. A later analysis re-examined previously published TCR beta repertoires from about 700 donors and added high-resolution HLA genotyping to investigate patterns of TCR occurrence. In an earlier analysis of about 590 of the donors, high-throughput TCR beta sequencing was used to judge whether each TCR beta V gene segment behaved as functional or pseudogenic. A later genetic analysis took genome-wide SNP genotypes for about 65% of the roughly 670 donors and used that subset as a discovery cohort. Among about 410 genotyped donors of the cohort, an average of around 250,000 unique TCR beta nucleotide sequences was sequenced per donor, of which roughly 18% were non-productive. Every repertoire in the discovery cohort had been generated on one and the same sequencing platform. Among the roughly 400 genotyped donors, 75% to 90% belonged to the genetic ancestry cluster associated with self-reported Caucasian donors. Class I and class II HLA loci were covered by the typing at four-digit resolution. The study aimed to test whether cataloging public T cell receptors could reveal signatures of past pathogen exposure. In the later analysis, no new phenotypic data were used to find candidate immune exposures; instead, reliance was placed on TCR beta sequences and their occurrence across donors. About five DR-DQ haplotypes were treated as single units for association and clustering because of strong linkage in the cohort.

In total, 600 or so healthy bone marrow donors made up the cohort. Cohort members were all nominally healthy when sampled, although unrecorded immune exposures were likely present. The donor was CMV seronegative and belonged to the group of over 350 seronegative cohort members. Each donor provided a peripheral blood sample, and peripheral blood mononuclear cells were used for TCR beta sequencing. Genomic DNA extraction from the blood cell samples was performed with the Qiagen DNeasy Blood Extraction Kit. Remarks on this clone: The target of this receptor is not known. No quality values exist for individual bases; no much larger clone is one base distant.

General findings and caveats noted by the study authors: An earlier analysis of some 560 of the donors showed that most TCR beta V segments appeared in productive rearrangements either about 87% or about 30% of the time, which broadly matched IMGT annotations. In vitro tests confirmed that a few of the cytomegalovirus-associated TCR beta chains recognize cytomegalovirus antigens. A later analysis found that HLA-associated TCR beta chains were more clonally expanded and had lower generation probabilities than equally common non-associated chains. The classifier was reported to diagnose cytomegalovirus status with high specificity and sensitivity in both the original cohort and the validation cohort. A further reported finding was that TCR beta sequences accurately predicted the HLA-A and HLA-B alleles for most subjects in the first cohort. According to the authors, the approach could potentially be generalized to other disease states and immunological phenotypes. Around 16 rarely observed V segments, including chromosome 9 orphons, were excluded from the earlier analysis of approximately 600 of the donors because counts were too low. In this cohort, only TCR beta chains were sequenced, and detectable features were limited by the absence of alpha or paired-chain data. Because some donors lacked HLA typing at each locus, the association tests relied only on the typed subset. According to a later analysis, most CMV-associated TCR beta chains appeared to be HLA-restricted, and the HLA associations seemed to be driven largely by CMV exposure. A later genetic analysis reported fewer N-insertions in productive TCRs among donors in an Asian-associated ancestry cluster than the roughly 670-donor mean. Correlated functional status among segregating V segments might reflect linkage disequilibrium, but an unknown experimental factor could not be ruled out. Several of the top co-occurrence clusters appeared to be linked to parvovirus B19, influenza, CMV and Epstein-Barr virus, according to a later analysis. The 87-base-pair reads could not distinguish some IMGT-functional V segments, including TRBV6-2 and TRBV6-3, so those segments were excluded. Most TCR sequences were seen in very few donors, while some public TCRs were found in many individuals. Strong co-occurrence of HLA alleles, especially DR and DQ, made assigning TCR associations to individual alleles difficult. A group of highly shared sequence variants was considered likely to be a technical artifact of the sequencing pipeline. A total of 150 or so TCR beta chains were listed by the study as associated with cytomegalovirus. Immune exposure information for the cohort was limited to CMV serostatus. A later analysis associated 15,000 or so TCR beta sequences with specific HLA alleles at a false discovery rate of 0.05. V-gene and J-gene trimming of TCR beta chains was associated with a missense DCLRE1C variant in a later genetic analysis, and the association was replicated in an independent cohort. In a later analysis, TCR association rates were found to vary across HLA loci, with the most associated TCRs seen for DRB1 alleles and the fewest for HLA-C alleles. Roughly uniform sequencing depth across donors was assumed in presence/absence analyses, although this assumption may not hold.

The library was produced with the immunoSEQ multiplex PCR assay. A mixture of 60 forward primers for TCR Vbeta segments and 13 reverse primers for TCR Jbeta segments was used in the multiplex PCR. The CDR3 region of rearranged TCR beta genes was amplified from genomic DNA by a multiplex PCR assay. The amplified TCR beta libraries were sequenced on the Illumina HiSeq System as 87-base-pair reads. Concerning the study's data processing: Across the 500 to 750 repertoires, a later analysis counted about 81 million unique TCR beta chains, approximately 12 million of which were shared by at least two donors. Raw reads were error-corrected and collapsed into unique sequences by a nearest-neighbor algorithm in which closely related sequences were merged to remove PCR and sequencing errors. V, D and J gene segments were assigned by aligning CDR3 sequences to IMGT reference sequences. For a sequence to be retained, a match of at least six nucleotides to both a V gene segment and a J gene segment was required. Rearrangements were classified as productive when the CDR3 lacked stop codons and remained in frame with V and J, and all other rearrangements were classified as non-productive. CDR3 was defined according to IMGT convention as the region running from the second conserved V-encoded cysteine to the conserved J-encoded phenylalanine. The earlier analysis of roughly 590 of the donors excluded sequences that lacked an unambiguous match to a single V gene segment. An earlier analysis of several hundred of the donors classified V segments as functional when productive rearrangements were above 56.7% and as segregating when the standard deviation between donors was above 5%. A statistical classification framework was built to diagnose cytomegalovirus status from the catalog of TCR beta chain sequences. A later analysis assigned V and J genes by comparing TCR nucleotide sequences with IMGT/GENE-DB human TR gene sequences. In a later analysis, CDR3 sequences and most-parsimonious VDJ recombination scenarios were assigned using the TCRdist pipeline. In a later analysis, each TCR beta chain was defined by its CDR3 amino acid sequence together with its V-gene family, and reads without a unique V-gene family were excluded. A later analysis removed 600 or so highly shared, low-generation-probability nucleotide sequences to deal with suspected cross-contamination and a sequencing artifact. A later analysis calculated a clonal expansion index for each public chain from normalized within-repertoire ranks of inferred template counts. Generation probabilities in a later analysis came from a VDJ recombination model fitted to out-of-frame rearrangements, and those results were checked against IGoR. In a later analysis, hypergeometric tests were used to score TCR-TCR, TCR-HLA and TCR-CMV co-occurrence, with a repertoire-size bias correction applied to TCR pairs. False discovery rates were estimated in a later analysis by permuting HLA or CMV assignments 20 times. In a later analysis, co-occurring TCRs were grouped using DBSCAN, with TCRdist sequence similarity added in when clustering inside HLA-allele-positive subsets. Repertoires with fewer than 30,000 or more than 120,000 public chains were left out of co-occurrence clustering, as were five repertoires with anomalous nucleotide sharing. The clones in this table, taken by TCRdb from immuneACCESS, are in-frame only. Not every clone is retained; where verified, under half of the shortfall comes from an unresolved V gene, and the cause of the rest is unknown. D and trimming come from the DNA, and the V and J calls and clone size come from that table. The sample profile shows about 170,000 clones; around 80% of them were found once. Together, the top ten hold 0.77% of the sample.

The CDR3 goes from the cysteine to the phenylalanine over 16 residues. Only the CDR3 DNA stays, 48 bases, in frame from base 1. The germline V end is reduced by 7 bases and the J end by 4 bases; junction bases left unmatched: 16. The CDR1 and CDR2 encoded by the germline V gene are SGHRS and YFSETQ. This sequence uses TRBV5-1 and TRBJ2-5, and TRBD1 aligns with 7 junction nucleotides. This TCR was recovered from a young woman in good health and CMV-seronegative. Material for sequencing was PBMCs. The DNA sequence is given as TGCGCCAGCGCGAACCTTGACAGGGTAAAGTCAGAGACCCAGTACTTC. This gives the protein CASANLDRVKSETQYF.